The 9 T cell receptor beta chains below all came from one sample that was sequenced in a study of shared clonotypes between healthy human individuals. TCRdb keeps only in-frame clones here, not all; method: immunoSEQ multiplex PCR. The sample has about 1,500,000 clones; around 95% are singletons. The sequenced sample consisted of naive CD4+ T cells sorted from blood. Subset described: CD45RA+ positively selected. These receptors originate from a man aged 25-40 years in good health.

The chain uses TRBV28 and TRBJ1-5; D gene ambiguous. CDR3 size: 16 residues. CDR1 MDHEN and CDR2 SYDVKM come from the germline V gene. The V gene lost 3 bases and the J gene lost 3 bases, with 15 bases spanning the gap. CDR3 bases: TGTGCCAGCAGTTTTGGGTCCTCGTTAATCAATCAGCCCCAGCATTTT. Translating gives CASSFGSSLINQPQHF.

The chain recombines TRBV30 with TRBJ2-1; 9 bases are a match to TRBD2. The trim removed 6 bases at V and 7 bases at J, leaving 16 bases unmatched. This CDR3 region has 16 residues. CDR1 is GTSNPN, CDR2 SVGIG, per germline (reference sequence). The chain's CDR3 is CACASFPGLAVNEQFF. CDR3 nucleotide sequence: TGTGCCTGCGCGTCCTTCCCGGGACTAGCAGTTAATGAGCAGTTCTTC.

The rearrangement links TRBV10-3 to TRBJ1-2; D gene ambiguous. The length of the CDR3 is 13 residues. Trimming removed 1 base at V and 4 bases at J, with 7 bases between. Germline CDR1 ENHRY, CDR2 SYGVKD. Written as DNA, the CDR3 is TGTGCCATCAGTGAGTTATCGATCTATGGCTACACCTTC. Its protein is CAISELSIYGYTF.

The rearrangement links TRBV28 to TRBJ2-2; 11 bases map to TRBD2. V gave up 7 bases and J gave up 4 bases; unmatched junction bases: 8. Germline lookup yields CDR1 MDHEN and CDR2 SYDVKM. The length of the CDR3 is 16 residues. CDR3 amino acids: CASMGLAVSLTGELFF. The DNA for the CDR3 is TGTGCCAGCATGGGACTAGCGGTCTCACTCACCGGGGAGCTGTTTTTT.

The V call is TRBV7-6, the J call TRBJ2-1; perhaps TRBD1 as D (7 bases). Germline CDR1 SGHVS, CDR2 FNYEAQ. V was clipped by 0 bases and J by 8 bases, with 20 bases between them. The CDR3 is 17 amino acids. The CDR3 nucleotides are TGTGCCAGCAGCTTAGCTGTTCGGCAGGGGGGTTTTTATGAGCAGTTCTTC. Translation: CASSLAVRQGGFYEQFF.

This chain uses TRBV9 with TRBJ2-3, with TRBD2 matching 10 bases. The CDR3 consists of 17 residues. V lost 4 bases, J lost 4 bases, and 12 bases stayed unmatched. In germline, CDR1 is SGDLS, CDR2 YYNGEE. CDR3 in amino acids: CASSFHPSGSRADTQYF. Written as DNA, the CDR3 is TGTGCCAGCAGCTTTCATCCTAGCGGGAGTCGCGCAGATACGCAGTATTTT.

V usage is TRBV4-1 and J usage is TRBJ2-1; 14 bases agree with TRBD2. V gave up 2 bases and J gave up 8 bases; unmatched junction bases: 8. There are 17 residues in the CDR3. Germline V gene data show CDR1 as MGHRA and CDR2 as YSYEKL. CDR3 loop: CASSQRLAGGPVHEQFF. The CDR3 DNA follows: TGCGCCAGCAGCCAAAGACTAGCGGGAGGGCCTGTCCATGAGCAGTTCTTC.

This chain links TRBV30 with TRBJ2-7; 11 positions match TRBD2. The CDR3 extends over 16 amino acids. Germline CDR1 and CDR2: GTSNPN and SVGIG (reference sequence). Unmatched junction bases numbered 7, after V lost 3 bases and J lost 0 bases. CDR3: CAWSLAGGTVSYEQYF. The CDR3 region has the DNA TGTGCCTGGAGCCTAGCGGGAGGTACGGTCTCCTACGAGCAGTACTTC.

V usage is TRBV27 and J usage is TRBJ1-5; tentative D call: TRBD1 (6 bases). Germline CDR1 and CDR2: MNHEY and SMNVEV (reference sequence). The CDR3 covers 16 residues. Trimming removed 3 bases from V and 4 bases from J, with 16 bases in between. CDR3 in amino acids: CASSLAFKTGNQPQHF. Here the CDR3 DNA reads TGTGCCAGCAGTTTGGCCTTCAAAACAGGGAATCAGCCCCAGCATTTT.